The 13 T cell receptor beta chains presented below share a single source sample, sequenced in a study of PD-1 blockade in classical Hodgkin lymphoma. Patients all relapsed after autologous stem cell transplantation, and there was variation in brentuximab vedotin exposure. Measured with immunoSEQ multiplex PCR; TCRdb has only the in-frame clones, and not every one. The profile covers about 40,000 clones, with about 89% appearing a single time and 8.5% to 10% taken by the ten largest. Sequencing was performed on peripheral blood mononuclear cells (PBMCs), taken at baseline. These receptors all stem from a human donor with classical Hodgkin lymphoma.

This clone came up once. V and J are TRBV6-1 and TRBJ2-3; a weak D match, TRBD1 (6 bases). The CDR3 spans 13 residues. V shed 8 bases and J shed 4 bases, with 13 bases lying between them. Germline V gene sequence: CDR1 MNHNS, CDR2 SASEGT. The CDR3 is CASAEGGPDTQYF. CDR3 nucleotide sequence: TGTGCCAGCGCAGAAGGGGGTCCAGATACGCAGTATTTT.

V is TRBV7-2 and J is TRBJ2-5; D assignment may be TRBD1 or TRBD2 (5 bases each). Trimming took off 8 bases at V and 5 bases at J, with 12 bases between the two ends. Per the germline V gene, CDR1 is SGHTA and CDR2 is FQGNSA. There are 12 residues in the CDR3. The CDR3 nucleotides read TGTGCCAGCTCCCCGGGGCCGGAGACCCAGTACTTC. As protein: CASSPGPETQYF.

CDR3 amino acids: CASSFDAPYNEQFF. DNA of the CDR3: TGTGCCAGCAGCTTTGATGCCCCCTACAATGAGCAGTTCTTC. The gene calls are TRBV7-9 and TRBJ2-1; no definite D call. This CDR3 comprises 14 residues. Germline V gives CDR1 SEHNR, CDR2 FQNEAQ (reference sequence). Trimming left V 3 bases short and J 2 bases short, with 8 bases between.

V and J are TRBV19 and TRBJ2-3, with no clear D. In germline, CDR1 is LNHDA, CDR2 SQIVND (reference sequence). Trimming took off 3 bases at V and 0 bases at J, with 7 bases between the two ends. The CDR3 has 14 residues. The CDR3 region has the DNA TGTGCCAGTAGTATGAGCAGGAGCACAGATACGCAGTATTTT. As protein: CASSMSRSTDTQYF.

The chain employs TRBV7-2 and TRBJ2-2; TRBD2 aligns across 8 bases. Germline CDR1 reads SGHTA; CDR2 reads FQGNSA. The CDR3 has 18 amino acids. Unmatched junction bases numbered 8, after V lost 1 base and J lost 1 base. The CDR3 DNA reads TGTGCCAGCAGCTTAGAGAGGTCGGGGGGGCGGAACACCGGGGAGCTGTTTTTT. It translates to CASSLERSGGRNTGELFF.

V is TRBV5-6 and J is TRBJ2-3; D is possibly TRBD1 (5 bases). The CDR3 runs to 13 residues. The ends were cut back, 6 bases at V and 6 bases at J, with 14 bases in the middle. Germline V gene sequence: CDR1 SGHDT, CDR2 YYEEEE. CDR3 nucleotides: TGTGCCAGCACCCGACAGAACCGGGATACGCAGTATTTT. Its translation: CASTRQNRDTQYF. Using reference TRBV5-6 and TRBJ2-3 for the parts outside the CDR3, the full variable domain is DAGVTQSPTHLIKTRGQQVTLRCSPKSGHDTVSWYQQALGQGPQFIFQYYEEEERQRGNFPDRFSGHQFPNYSSELNVNALLLGDSALYLCASTRQNRDTQYFGPGTRLTVL.

The V gene is TRBV7-3, the J gene TRBJ2-1; 11 bases are shared with TRBD2. Looked up from germline, CDR1 is SGHTA and CDR2 is FQGTGA. CDR3 size: 15 residues. J gave up 6 bases and V 2 bases, and 3 bases lay outside the gene matches. The CDR3 bases are TGTGCCAGCAGCTTATCTAGCGGGGGGATCAATGAGCAGTTCTTC. Translated: CASSLSSGGINEQFF.

In this sample, this clone turned up a few times. The chain links TRBV2 to TRBJ2-7; TRBD2 aligns across 9 bases. CDR1 and CDR2 (germline): SNHLY, FYNNEI. J was trimmed by 6 bases and V by 7 bases; bases with no gene match: 7. This CDR3 comprises 13 residues. CDR3 in DNA: TGTGCCAGCACAACGGGACTAGCTTCCGAGCAGTACTTC. Translating gives CASTTGLASEQYF.

The V and J genes are TRBV7-9 and TRBJ2-5, with 9 bases lining up with TRBD1. V trimming: 4 bases; J trimming: 5 bases; junction bases outside the gene matches: 8. Germline values: CDR1 SEHNR, CDR2 FQNEAQ (reference sequence). The length of the CDR3 is 15 residues. CDR3 bases: TGTGCCAGCAGCTGGGGACAGGGCGGAGTGGAGACCCAGTACTTC. Its protein is CASSWGQGGVETQYF. The full variable domain, completed using reference TRBV7-9 and TRBJ2-5, is DTGVSQNPRHKITKRGQNVTFRCDPISEHNRLYWYRQTLGQGPEFLTYFQNEAQLEKSRLLSDRFSAERPKGSFSTLEIQRTEQGDSAMYLCASSWGQGGVETQYFGPGTRLLVL.

The V gene is TRBV6-1, the J gene TRBJ1-2, with D possibly TRBD1 on 5 matching bases. The CDR3 is made up of 14 amino acids. V gave up 4 bases and J gave up 7 bases, with 16 bases separating them. From germline, CDR1 is MNHNS and CDR2 SASEGT. CDR3 DNA: TGTGCCAGCAGTGCCGAACAGAGGAGGGGTGGCTACACCTTC. Its protein product is CASSAEQRRGGYTF.

The V call is TRBV30, the J call TRBJ1-5; 7 bases align to TRBD1. The germline V gene has CDR1 GTSNPN and CDR2 SVGIG (reference sequence). V shed 2 bases and J 1 base; nucleotides not matched to a gene: 11. The CDR3 spans 17 residues. CDR3 residues: CAWSIHWDSGSNQPQHF. The DNA of the CDR3 is TGTGCCTGGAGTATACATTGGGACAGCGGGAGCAATCAGCCCCAGCATTTT.

The genes are TRBV5-4 and TRBJ2-3; TRBD2 aligns across 12 bases. The CDR3 consists of 17 residues. The V gene's germline CDR1 is SGHNT and CDR2 YYREEE (reference sequence). Trimming removed 1 base from V and 3 bases from J; junction bases left unmatched: 6. The CDR3 loop reads CASSLTSGGKTTDTQYF. In DNA form, the CDR3 reads TGTGCCAGCAGCTTGACTAGCGGGGGGAAAACTACAGATACGCAGTATTTT.

The V call is TRBV11-1, the J call TRBJ1-2; 7 bases line up with TRBD1. Germline CDR1 is SGHAT and CDR2 is FQDESV (reference sequence). The V segment lost 1 base and the J segment 5 bases; nucleotides outside the gene matches: 7. The CDR3 spans 15 residues. In nucleotides, the CDR3 is TGTGCCAGCAGCTTAGGCGGGACAGATATTTATGGCTACACCTTC. This encodes CASSLGGTDIYGYTF.